Listed below are T cell receptor beta chains from one sample, sequenced in a study of Ad26.COV2.S vaccination and SARS-CoV-2 variants. Produced via immunoSEQ multiplex PCR; TCRdb's table is partial and in-frame only. The table shows about 400,000 clones, with 89% occurring only once. This sample comprised peripheral blood, obtained in a trial of Ad26.COV2.S vaccine versus placebo. These TCRs come from a person aged 18-60 years who received the Ad26.COV2.S COVID-19 vaccine or a placebo. Both conserved end residues are trimmed from each CDR3.

j_call v_call cdr3_aa
TRBJ2-5 TRBV19 ASSSNLETQY
TRBJ2-7 TRBV6-5 ASREGLVGEQY
TRBJ1-2 TRBV6-5 ASGGFGVLPGYT
TRBJ2-7 TRBV11-1 ASSLREGAYYEQY
TRBJ2-1 TRBV20-1 SAINNEQF
TRBJ2-1 TRBV28 ASRGSNEQF
TRBJ2-3 TRBV19 ATSAWGDTQY
TRBJ1-2 TRBV6-1 ASSDGFWEDYGYT
TRBJ1-2 TRBV19 ASTTSGGHNYGYT
TRBJ2-3 TRBV9 ASSLEGALTDTQY
TRBJ1-3 TRBV5-1 ASSLARGFSGNTIY
TRBJ2-3 TRBV6-5 ASSYWGGSFTDTQY
TRBJ1-1 TRBV4-2 ASSLQGGTEAF
TRBJ2-1 TRBV19 ASSIDYPPRYNEQF
TRBJ2-3 TRBV5-1 ASLDLGAGTDTQY
TRBJ1-1 TRBV28 ASSPLDRPAF
TRBJ2-7 TRBV12-3/TRBV12-4 ASSQNSYEQY
TRBJ2-5 TRBV28 ASSLPLGTSGNQETQY
TRBJ2-2 TRBV4-3 ASSHPGLAGTGELF
TRBJ2-7 TRBV4-1 ASSQGGWDEQY
TRBJ2-7 TRBV5-8 ASSQILNEQY
TRBJ2-2 TRBV29-1 SVAAQITGELF
TRBJ2-7 TRBV7-6 ASSPGLADSSYEQY
TRBJ1-1 TRBV4-2 ASSHVTGDTEAF
TRBJ2-2 TRBV5-1 ASSPLTGETGELF
TRBJ2-1 TRBV6-1 ASSETAKSGQF
TRBJ1-1 TRBV27 ASRFGQRDTEAF
TRBJ1-5 TRBV12-2 ASRLDSRNQPQH
TRBJ1-1 TRBV6-6 ASSLTLNTEAF
TRBJ2-1 TRBV15 ATSSYRSEQF
TRBJ2-7 TRBV6-5 ASRMGGNEQY
TRBJ2-1 TRBV7-6 ASSLLIAGGAYNEQF
TRBJ1-6 TRBV6-6 ASQDSSYNSPLH
TRBJ2-7 TRBV28 ASRRQGARGEQY
TRBJ2-7 TRBV5-5 ASSLLTSGTPYEQY
TRBJ1-6 TRBV14 ASSQDTGNSPLH
TRBJ2-7 TRBV10-3 AISVKKLPYEQY
TRBJ1-2 TRBV29-1 SVDHRDGGYGYT
TRBJ2-1 TRBV29-1 SARGQPSKSNEQF
TRBJ2-1 TRBV28 ATLGDTSSYNEQF
TRBJ1-5 TRBV12-3/TRBV12-4 ASGDSHNQPQH
TRBJ2-4 TRBV9 ASSVAPQTSGQNIQY
TRBJ1-5 TRBV28 ASRSEDSLLNQPQH
TRBJ2-5 TRBV5-4 ASKTGEGETQY
TRBJ1-5 TRBV18 ASSRGGSGDQPQH
TRBJ1-5 TRBV28 ASSPALSNQPQH
TRBJ1-2 TRBV2 ASSEFLRRDYGYT
TRBJ2-3 TRBV11-2 ASSTGTLSTDTQY
TRBJ1-1 TRBV7-8 ASSLGGSRPEAF
TRBJ2-1 TRBV20-1 SASKDFIPYNEQF
TRBJ1-2 TRBV11-2 ASSQGGAYGYT
TRBJ1-3 TRBV30 AWSREERNTIY
TRBJ2-1 TRBV7-3 ASSSAYGAYNEQF
TRBJ1-2 TRBV5-8 ASTAHRTGEYYGYT